These T cell receptor beta chains were read from a single sample in a study of T-cell memory formation after mild COVID-19. Using its own MiXCR run on the 5' RACE reads, TCRdb lists one record per CDR3 protein. The table records around 510,000 distinct CDR3 sequences, 20% to 25% of them present only once. Sequencing was done on a sample of PBMCs or a T cell subset sorted from them (not recorded which). These receptor sequences come from an adult woman who had mild COVID-19 (a few samples of this study predate the infection). Cell type and time point are not known. Each CDR3 is given with its conserved first and last residue. Fields, in order: CDR3 DNA, CDR3 protein, CDR3 length, clone size, J gene, V gene, D gene. The D gene is left open where the match is weak. Clone size is not always given. Where it is, it says once, few, many or a class for expanded clones.

TGTGCCAGCAGCTTGGGACTAGCGGGAGTCGGGGGGGAGCTGTTTTTT	CASSLGLAGVGGELFF	16	NA	TRBJ2-2	TRBV12-3/TRBV12-4	TRBD2
TGTGCCAGCAGCCAAGATCTCCTAGCTCATGAGCAGTTCTTC	CASSQDLLAHEQFF	14	few	TRBJ2-1	TRBV14	NA
TGCGCCAGCAGCGCCCGGACTAGTGGCGATACGCAGTATTTT	CASSARTSGDTQYF	14	NA	TRBJ2-3	TRBV5-1	TRBD2
TGTGCCAGCAGCCAAGTGCAGGGGGAGAGAACCTTC	CASSQVQGERTF	12	few	TRBJ1-2	TRBV3-1	TRBD1
TGTGCCAGCAGCAAGGGGGGCTCCTACGAGCAGTACTTC	CASSKGGSYEQYF	13	many	TRBJ2-7	TRBV12-3/TRBV12-4	NA
TGTGCCAGCAGCCCAAGACTAGCGGGAGGAACCTACAATGAGCAGTTCTTC	CASSPRLAGGTYNEQFF	17	NA	TRBJ2-1	TRBV9	TRBD2
TGTGCCAGCAGTTTCAGGGAGTCCTACGAGCAGTACTTC	CASSFRESYEQYF	13	NA	TRBJ2-7	TRBV27	NA
TGTGCCAGCAGCTCCCGGACTAGCGGGAGGGAACCTGGTGAGACCCAGTACTTC	CASSSRTSGREPGETQYF	18	few	TRBJ2-5	TRBV7-6	TRBD2
TGCAGCGTAGCCGGGACTAGCGCTGGGAATGAGCAGTTCTTC	CSVAGTSAGNEQFF	14	few	TRBJ2-1	TRBV29-1	TRBD2
TGTGCCAGCAGTTATTCTAGCGGGAGAGTCACCGGGGAGCTGTTTTTT	CASSYSSGRVTGELFF	16	NA	TRBJ2-2	TRBV6-2/TRBV6-3	TRBD2
TGCAGTGCTAGAGGTGGCCACGAGACCCAGTACTTC	CSARGGHETQYF	12	NA	TRBJ2-5	TRBV20-1	NA
TGTGCCAGCAGTGACAGGGATCAGGAAAAACTGTTTTTT	CASSDRDQEKLFF	13	once	TRBJ1-4	TRBV12-3/TRBV12-4	TRBD1
TGCGCCAGCAGCCCCGGACAGGGAATGTATGGCTACACCTTC	CASSPGQGMYGYTF	14	few	TRBJ1-2	TRBV5-1	TRBD1
TGTGCCAGCAGCCGGCATCAAGAGACCCAGTACTTC	CASSRHQETQYF	12	NA	TRBJ2-5	TRBV6-5	NA
TGTGCCAGCAGTTACTCAGGAACCCATAGGGAGCAGTACTTC	CASSYSGTHREQYF	14	once	TRBJ2-7	TRBV6-5	NA
TGTGCCAGCAGCCAAGACAGGGGGATTTATGGCTACACCTTC	CASSQDRGIYGYTF	14	NA	TRBJ1-2	TRBV7-2	TRBD1
TGTGCCAGCAGCACGGGGACATGGATTAGCTCTGGGGCCAACGTCCTGACTTTC	CASSTGTWISSGANVLTF	18	NA	TRBJ2-6	TRBV5-6	NA
TGTGCCAGCAGTGAACAAGCGGGGGAGAACACCGGGGAGCTGTTTTTT	CASSEQAGENTGELFF	16	NA	TRBJ2-2	TRBV6-1	TRBD2
TGCAGTGCAGCTACAGGGATCTACTACGAGCAGTACTTC	CSAATGIYYEQYF	13	NA	TRBJ2-7	TRBV20-1	NA
TGCGCCAGCAGTTCGTCATCGGGACAGCGTCTCCACAATGAGCAGTTCTTC	CASSSSSGQRLHNEQFF	17	many	TRBJ2-1	TRBV5-1	TRBD1
TGCGCCAGCAGCTTGAGGGGACTAGCGGGAGGGGAGAATGAGCAGTTCTTC	CASSLRGLAGGENEQFF	17	few	TRBJ2-1	TRBV5-1	TRBD2
TGTGCCAGCATTGATCCAAGCGGGCACGATTTCTACGAGCAGTACTTC	CASIDPSGHDFYEQYF	16	NA	TRBJ2-7	TRBV6-2/TRBV6-3	NA
TGCAGTGCTAGGGTCCGTGCCCGGATGAACACTGAAGCTTTCTTT	CSARVRARMNTEAFF	15	few	TRBJ1-1	TRBV20-1	NA
TGCAGCGCCACCGGACTAGCGGGAGAAGAGACCCAGTACTTC	CSATGLAGEETQYF	14	many	TRBJ2-5	TRBV29-1	TRBD2
TGCGCCAGCAGCCAGGCGATCGGTCGGGGTGGTGGTGAAGCTTTCTTT	CASSQAIGRGGGEAFF	16	NA	TRBJ1-1	TRBV4-1	NA
TGCGCCAGCAGCTTGGCCCGGGGCAGCCCGACTAACTATGGCTACACCTTC	CASSLARGSPTNYGYTF	17	few	TRBJ1-2	TRBV5-1	NA
TGTGCCAGCAGCTTAGTCGGGGCAACAGGGAGGAGAGGAAATCAGCCCCAGCATTTT	CASSLVGATGRRGNQPQHF	19	NA	TRBJ1-5	TRBV7-8	NA
TGCAGCGTTGAACCGGTGGACAGGGGATGGTACACTGAAGCTTTCTTT	CSVEPVDRGWYTEAFF	16	NA	TRBJ1-1	TRBV29-1	TRBD1
TGTGCCAGCAGTGGTGACAGATCGAACACTGAAGCTTTCTTT	CASSGDRSNTEAFF	14	NA	TRBJ1-1	TRBV2	NA
TGTGCCAGCAGCTTAAGGGGACTAGCGGGAGGGAATGAGCAGTTCTTC	CASSLRGLAGGNEQFF	16	NA	TRBJ2-1	TRBV11-3	TRBD2
TGTGCCAGCAGTTACATGGGACCACCTATCAATGAGCAGTTCTTC	CASSYMGPPINEQFF	15	NA	TRBJ2-1	TRBV6-5	NA
TGCGCCAGCAGCCAAGGGGCCAGGGAGGGCCAGTACGAGCAGTACTTC	CASSQGAREGQYEQYF	16	NA	TRBJ2-7	TRBV4-1	TRBD2
TGTGCCATCAGGGCAGGACAGTCCACAGATACGCAGTATTTT	CAIRAGQSTDTQYF	14	NA	TRBJ2-3	TRBV10-3	NA
TGTGCCAGCAGTGTCCGACAATCCGAAGGCTATGGCTACACCTTC	CASSVRQSEGYGYTF	15	NA	TRBJ1-2	TRBV6-1	NA
TGTGCCAGCAGTGTAGGGACAGGGTTGTACGAGCAGTACTTC	CASSVGTGLYEQYF	14	NA	TRBJ2-7	TRBV2	TRBD1
TGTGCCAGCAGCTTACTTGGAGGGAGTCAGTACTTC	CASSLLGGSQYF	12	once	TRBJ2-4	TRBV7-2	NA
TGCGCCAGCAGCCAAGATTTAAATGAGCAGTTCTTC	CASSQDLNEQFF	12	NA	TRBJ2-1	TRBV4-1	NA